This T cell receptor (beta chain) derives from a study of shared clonotypes between healthy human individuals. The CDR3 consists of 11 residues. Trimming removed 5 bases at V and 4 bases at J, with 5 bases between. Germline values: CDR1 MNHEY, CDR2 SMNVEV (reference sequence). This table comes from immunoSEQ multiplex PCR, and its TCRdb copy is limited to in-frame clones, with some not included. The sample contains 2 million to 2.5 million clones, almost 96% of which appear only once. This sequence joins TRBV27 and TRBJ1-2; D gene uncertain. Material: naive CD4+ T cells sorted from blood. Sample subset: CD45RA+ positively selected. The clonotype was recovered from a man between 18 and 29 years old in good health. CDR3 protein: CASSAGYGYTF. Here the CDR3 DNA reads TGTGCCAGCAGTGCGGGCTATGGCTACACCTTC.